These 2 T cell receptor beta chains originate from one sample sequenced in a study of blood T cell repertoires in COVID-19. Measured with immunoSEQ multiplex PCR; TCRdb has only the in-frame clones, and not every one. The profile shows 120,000 to 150,000 clones, about four fifths of them singletons. The specimen sequenced was PBMCs or T cells enriched from blood (not recorded which). The receptors here all came from a woman aged 45-59 years who had been exposed to COVID-19.

This CDR3 is CAWSPSSGNTIYF. For the CDR3, the DNA is TGTGCCTGGAGCCCTAGCTCTGGAAACACCATATATTTT. V usage is TRBV30 and J usage is TRBJ1-3; the D is unclear. Per germline, CDR1 GTSNPN and CDR2 SVGIG (reference sequence). The CDR3 spans 13 residues. Trimming shortened V by 3 bases and J by 0 bases, and 6 bases separated the two germline ends. The full variable domain, rest sourced from reference TRBV30 and TRBJ1-3, is SQTIHQWPATLVQPVGSPLSLECTVEGTSNPNLYWYRQAAGRGLQLLFYSVGIGQISSEVPQNLSASRPQDRQFILSSKKLLLSDSGFYLCAWSPSSGNTIYFGEGSWLTVV.

V and J are TRBV18 and TRBJ1-5, with 7 bases aligning to TRBD1. V was clipped by 3 bases and J by 7 bases; unmatched bases: 3. The CDR3 covers 13 residues. CDR1 and CDR2 from the germline V gene are KGHSH and LQKENI. CDR3 coding DNA: TGTGCCAGCTCACCCCAGGGGGGACAGCCCCAGCATTTT. It codes for CASSPQGGQPQHF.